A selection of T cell receptor beta chains follows, all from one sample in a study of T cells in Graves' hyperthyroidism and ophthalmopathy. TCRdb used MiXCR to reprocess the multiplex PCR reads, holding one entry per CDR3 protein. The sample has 550,000 to 700,000 distinct CDR3 sequences; about 14% are singletons. The sample consisted of blood. The origin of the receptors is a woman aged 40 to 50 with Graves' ophthalmopathy. The CDR3 runs from the conserved cysteine through the conserved F or W.

j_gene: TRBJ2-5
v_gene: TRBV13
CDR3aa: CASSPGLLETQYF

j_gene: TRBJ2-4
v_gene: TRBV28
CDR3aa: CASSSVTLAGDKNIQYF

j_gene: TRBJ2-7
v_gene: TRBV28
CDR3aa: CASSPTETYEQYF

j_gene: TRBJ2-5
v_gene: TRBV6-5
CDR3aa: CASSYSAETQYF

j_gene: TRBJ2-2
v_gene: TRBV6-4
CDR3aa: CASSLGLAGATNTGELFF

j_gene: TRBJ2-7
v_gene: TRBV7-8
CDR3aa: CASSLGTDTYEQYF

j_gene: TRBJ1-6
v_gene: TRBV27
CDR3aa: CASSLSQGHNSPLHF

j_gene: TRBJ2-5
v_gene: TRBV18
CDR3aa: CASSPAGRVQETQYF

j_gene: TRBJ2-5
v_gene: TRBV6-5
CDR3aa: CASRTGIQETQYF

j_gene: TRBJ2-3
v_gene: TRBV12-3/TRBV12-4
CDR3aa: CASSFFTGGADTQYF

j_gene: TRBJ1-2
v_gene: TRBV19
CDR3aa: CASHTANYGYTF

j_gene: TRBJ2-7
v_gene: TRBV2
CDR3aa: CASSDLDRPYEQYF

j_gene: TRBJ2-7
v_gene: TRBV6-1
CDR3aa: CASSETGTGGSRQYF

j_gene: TRBJ2-7
v_gene: TRBV4-1
CDR3aa: CASSQEGGQNEQYF

j_gene: TRBJ1-1
v_gene: TRBV11-2
CDR3aa: CASSLGFWGLGAFF

j_gene: TRBJ1-2
v_gene: TRBV5-1
CDR3aa: CASSLNAFQGLNGYTF

j_gene: TRBJ2-7
v_gene: TRBV6-2/TRBV6-3
CDR3aa: CASSYSSAYEQYF

j_gene: TRBJ1-2
v_gene: TRBV27
CDR3aa: CASSFSPGSYGYTF

j_gene: TRBJ2-5
v_gene: TRBV20-1
CDR3aa: CSASVALLYQETQYF

j_gene: TRBJ2-7
v_gene: TRBV6-1
CDR3aa: CASSPAGTLYEQYF

j_gene: TRBJ2-2
v_gene: TRBV19
CDR3aa: CASSIRGTGELFF

j_gene: TRBJ1-2
v_gene: TRBV27
CDR3aa: CASSQKGSVGYTF

j_gene: TRBJ2-2
v_gene: TRBV6-5
CDR3aa: CASSPGVSGGPAGELFF

j_gene: TRBJ2-7
v_gene: TRBV19
CDR3aa: CASRPRGGRTPYEQYF

j_gene: TRBJ1-1
v_gene: TRBV3-1
CDR3aa: CASSPPLEGGARSTEAFF

j_gene: TRBJ2-6
v_gene: TRBV30
CDR3aa: CAWSQGTGANVLTF

j_gene: TRBJ2-7
v_gene: TRBV12-3/TRBV12-4
CDR3aa: CARNPLYEQYF

j_gene: TRBJ2-5
v_gene: TRBV20-1
CDR3aa: CSAPGVAFQETQYF

j_gene: TRBJ2-7
v_gene: TRBV7-2
CDR3aa: CASSSRYEQYF

j_gene: TRBJ1-2
v_gene: TRBV28
CDR3aa: CASSRQGWGYTF

j_gene: TRBJ1-1
v_gene: TRBV6-2/TRBV6-3
CDR3aa: CASSYAMGTEAFF

j_gene: TRBJ2-5
v_gene: TRBV28
CDR3aa: CASSFGGMRQEETQYF

j_gene: TRBJ2-7
v_gene: TRBV19
CDR3aa: CASSPSSRGWGRQYF

j_gene: TRBJ2-5
v_gene: TRBV4-2
CDR3aa: CASSLGDSRQEAQYF

j_gene: TRBJ2-1
v_gene: TRBV15
CDR3aa: CATSEGLAGARNEQFF

j_gene: TRBJ2-7
v_gene: TRBV15
CDR3aa: CATSRGGASREQYF

j_gene: TRBJ1-1
v_gene: TRBV28
CDR3aa: CASSLKLLTFF

j_gene: TRBJ2-2
v_gene: TRBV3-1
CDR3aa: CASSPAVTAGELFF

j_gene: TRBJ2-6
v_gene: TRBV9
CDR3aa: CASSVSAGVGGANVLTF

j_gene: TRBJ1-1
v_gene: TRBV20-1
CDR3aa: CSARSTSLRDSYLNTEAFF

j_gene: TRBJ2-7
v_gene: TRBV20-1
CDR3aa: CSARDPADLSYEQYF

j_gene: TRBJ1-5
v_gene: TRBV6-4
CDR3aa: CASSPLWDSYSNQPQHF

j_gene: TRBJ2-2
v_gene: TRBV6-2/TRBV6-3
CDR3aa: CASSYSKLGTGELFF

j_gene: TRBJ2-7
v_gene: TRBV6-5
CDR3aa: CASSYEDRSSYEQYF

j_gene: TRBJ2-2
v_gene: TRBV20-1
CDR3aa: CSALSGSVTGELFF

j_gene: TRBJ2-7
v_gene: TRBV7-2
CDR3aa: CASSLSQGAGYEQYF

j_gene: TRBJ1-1
v_gene: TRBV10-3
CDR3aa: CAISKQGNTEAFF